The 17 T cell receptor beta chains reported below all come from one sample, sequenced in a study of identical twins. TCRdb re-derived calls from the 5' RACE reads in MiXCR, one entry per CDR3 protein. This table has around 250,000 distinct CDR3 sequences, about 7% appearing once. This same sample was also part of a study on yellow fever vaccine responses in identical twins.

The sequencing sample was made of memory (CD45RO+) T cells sorted from blood. The receptors stem from a woman younger than 30 in good health.

The V call is TRBV9, the J call TRBJ2-6; D not resolved. In germline, CDR1 is SGDLS, CDR2 YYNGEE. This CDR3 region has 15 residues. Trimming removed 2 bases from V and 2 bases from J, with 8 bases in between. CDR3 amino acids: CASSVSSPGANVLTF. CDR3 DNA: TGTGCCAGCAGCGTGAGCAGCCCTGGGGCCAACGTCCTGACTTTC.

The chain employs TRBV6-5 and TRBJ1-2, with 9 bases lining up with TRBD1. The CDR3 contains 12 residues. Germline assignment: CDR1 MNHEY and CDR2 SVGAGI. With V trimmed by 5 bases and J by 8 bases, 3 bases remained unmatched. CDR3 loop: CASSGTGQGYTF. The CDR3 bases are TGTGCCAGCAGTGGGACAGGGCAAGGCTACACCTTC.

This clonotype was seen many times. This chain connects TRBV7-6 to TRBJ2-2; TRBD2 matches at 10 bases. Germline V CDR1 and CDR2: SGHVS, FNYEAQ. J was trimmed by 8 bases and V by 5 bases; bases with no gene match: 8. This CDR3 has 15 amino acids. The CDR3 region has the DNA TGTGCCAGCAGCCAGACTGGACTAGCGGATGGGGAGCTGTTTTTT. Encoded protein: CASSQTGLADGELFF.

This clonotype has at least ten counts. This chain joins TRBV15 and TRBJ2-1; 8 bases line up with TRBD2. The CDR3 extends over 15 amino acids. Germline V gene sequence: CDR1 LNHNV, CDR2 YYDKDF (reference sequence). J was trimmed by 3 bases and V by 0 bases; bases with no gene match: 1. The CDR3 sequence: CATSRDGTSYNEQFF. Written as DNA, the CDR3 is TGTGCCACCAGCAGAGACGGGACTAGCTACAATGAGCAGTTCTTC.

In its sample, this clonotype was seen a few times. CDR3 bases: TGTGCCAGCAGCTTATCGCCCAATAGCGGGAGTGGGGAGACCCAGTACTTC. Translated: CASSLSPNSGSGETQYF. V usage is TRBV7-6 and J usage is TRBJ2-5; 9 bases are shared with TRBD2. Germline-derived CDR1 and CDR2 are SGHVS and FNYEAQ. This CDR3 is 17 amino acids long. Unmatched junction bases numbered 12, after V lost 2 bases and J lost 5 bases.

This rearrangement joins TRBV12-3 or TRBV12-4 to TRBJ2-7, with D possibly called TRBD1 or TRBD2 (5 bases each). The CDR3 covers 14 residues. The V end lost 8 bases, the J end lost 0 bases, and 14 bases lay between the germline ends. The CDR3 bases are TGTGCCAGCTCCGCTTTGGGGACCTCCTACGAGCAGTACTTC. It codes for CASSALGTSYEQYF.

This clonotype has a count of ten or more. V gene TRBV5-1 combines with J gene TRBJ2-1; possibly TRBD1 or TRBD2 for D (6 bases each). The CDR3 is 13 residues long. The germline gives CDR1 SGHRS, CDR2 YFSETQ. V was pared by 5 bases and J by 6 bases, with 12 bases between. CDR3 residues: CASSNTGANEQFF. The CDR3 nucleotides are TGCGCCAGCAGTAACACGGGGGCCAATGAGCAGTTCTTC.

In its sample, this clonotype was seen a few times. The chain joins TRBV11-1 to TRBJ2-1; D remains unclear. Germline assignment: CDR1 SGHAT and CDR2 FQDESV (reference sequence). This CDR3 has 18 residues. V was clipped by 0 bases and J by 4 bases, with 19 bases between them. In DNA form, the CDR3 reads TGTGCCAGCAGCTTAGCCTTTGGAATCTCCCGAGCTTACAATGAGCAGTTCTTC. This translates into CASSLAFGISRAYNEQFF.

This clonotype was seen many times. The chain employs TRBV10-1 and TRBJ2-1; 8 bases match TRBD2. Germline CDR1 is WNHNN and CDR2 is SYGVQD (reference sequence). J lost 9 bases, V lost 2 bases, and 6 bases had no gene match. This CDR3 contains 14 residues. DNA of the CDR3: TGCGCCAGCAGTGAGAGGGCTAGCGGGCGTGAGCAGTTCTTC. Translation: CASSERASGREQFF.

This clonotype was seen ten or more times. The J gene is TRBJ2-2, the V gene TRBV7-6; 7 bases agree with TRBD1. The CDR3 runs to 14 residues. The germline gives CDR1 SGHVS, CDR2 FNYEAQ. Trimming cost V 5 bases and J 8 bases; bases outside gene matches: 8. The DNA for the CDR3 is TGTGCCAGCAGCCCCGGGGACAGAGCAGGGGAGCTGTTTTTT. This gives the protein CASSPGDRAGELFF.

The chain is built from TRBV28 and TRBJ2-7, with D perhaps assigned TRBD1 or TRBD2 (5 bases each). CDR1 is MDHEN, CDR2 SYDVKM, per germline. With 3 bases removed from V and 5 bases from J, the gap between germline ends came to 17 bases. The CDR3 consists of 15 residues. For the CDR3, the DNA is TGTGCCAGCAGTTTTTCGATAGGGACGGACAACGAGCAGTACTTC. It specifies CASSFSIGTDNEQYF. Full variable domain (remainder filled in from reference TRBV28 and TRBJ2-7): DVKVTQSSRYLVKRTGEKVFLECVQDMDHENMFWYRQDPGLGLRLIYFSYDVKMKEKGDIPEGYSVSREKKERFSLILESASTNQTSMYLCASSFSIGTDNEQYFGPGTRLTVT.

This clonotype came up a few times. The J gene is TRBJ2-3, the V gene TRBV2; D could derive from TRBD1 or TRBD2 (5 bases each). V was pared by 5 bases and J by 8 bases, with 14 bases between. This CDR3 region has 13 residues. Germline V lookup: CDR1 SNHLY, CDR2 FYNNEI. CDR3 region: CASSWGIRATQYF. The CDR3 DNA follows: TGTGCCAGCAGTTGGGGGATTAGGGCTACGCAGTATTTT.

This clonotype was recorded a few times. The chain couples TRBV29-1 to TRBJ1-2; no reliable D call. The CDR3 is 14 amino acids. The germline CDR1 and CDR2 sequences are SQVTM and ANQGSEA. The V and J ends lost 2 bases and 8 bases respectively, with 18 bases between them. CDR3 in amino acids: CSVESSRIRVGYTF. The DNA of the CDR3 is TGCAGCGTTGAATCCTCTAGGATAAGGGTGGGCTACACCTTC.

This clonotype was seen more than once but under ten times. This chain uses TRBV27 with TRBJ2-2; D call uncertain. Trimming stripped 5 bases from V and 1 base from J, with 8 bases between. Germline CDR1 reads MNHEY; CDR2 reads SMNVEV (reference sequence). The CDR3 is 14 amino acids. For the CDR3, the DNA is TGTGCCAGCAGTCCCTTTCAGAACACCGGGGAGCTGTTTTTT. Its translation: CASSPFQNTGELFF.

This clonotype appeared a few times. The chain's CDR3 is CSVAGGRYEQYF. CDR3 nucleotide sequence: TGCAGTGTCGCGGGCGGGAGGTACGAGCAGTACTTC. The rearrangement joins TRBV20-1 to TRBJ2-7; the match to TRBD2 covers 8 bases. V gave up 7 bases and J gave up 4 bases; unmatched junction bases: 6. This CDR3 spans 12 amino acids. Per the germline V gene, CDR1 is DFQATT and CDR2 is SNEGSKA (reference sequence).

The rearrangement uses TRBV4-2 and TRBJ2-5; 10 bases match TRBD2. This CDR3 comprises 17 residues. The V gene end was trimmed by 1 base and the J gene end by 5 bases; junction bases not matched to a gene: 10. CDR1 is LGHNA and CDR2 is YNFKEQ in the germline V gene. The chain's CDR3 is CASSQGVSGGSGETQYF. The DNA of the CDR3 is TGTGCCAGCAGCCAAGGCGTTAGCGGGGGGAGTGGGGAGACCCAGTACTTC.

This chain links TRBV2 with TRBJ1-5; D gene unclear. Trimming took off 3 bases at V and 7 bases at J, with 10 bases between the two ends. The CDR3 contains 13 residues. CDR1 and CDR2 (germline): SNHLY, FYNNEI. CDR3 in amino acids: CASSDPVVQPQHF. CDR3 coding DNA: TGTGCCAGCAGTGATCCAGTCGTACAGCCCCAGCATTTT.